The T cell receptor beta chain described here comes from a study of blood T cell repertoires in COVID-19. In the study overall: Sample material is recorded as cDNA or gDNA derived from T cells, B-cell-depleted T cells, or PBMCs.

Deletions cut 5 bases from V and 4 bases from J, with 11 bases between. Germline V gene lookup returns CDR1 SGHTA and CDR2 FQGTGA. There are 13 residues in the CDR3. This table comes from immunoSEQ multiplex PCR, and its TCRdb copy is limited to in-frame clones, with some not included. The sample includes around 170,000 clones, over 70% of them seen just once. V is TRBV7-3 and J is TRBJ1-2; tentatively, D is TRBD1 (5 bases). Sequenced: peripheral blood. The TCR sequence derives from a woman in her fifties or sixties with acute or convalescent COVID-19. The CDR3 reads CASSPGGSYGYTF. CDR3 nucleotides: TGTGCCAGCAGCCCCGGGGGTAGCTATGGCTACACCTTC.